This T cell receptor beta chain comes out of a study of blood T cell dynamics during melanoma immunotherapy. Time point indicated: week 3, after first cycle of checkpoint inhibitor. The table came from immunoSEQ multiplex PCR; TCRdb's copy has only in-frame clones and leaves some out. The sample shows some 11,000 clones, roughly 80% of them seen only once. Worth noting for this clone: Its antigen remains unidentified.

The CDR3 has 15 residues. In germline, CDR1 is SSHAT, CDR2 FNYEAQ (reference sequence). V lost 5 bases and J lost 2, with 14 bases in between. Findings and caveats of the study: It remained unknown if the driving T cell clones were melanoma-specific.

The receptor comes from a human donor with melanoma. The chain links TRBV7-7 to TRBJ2-3; the D gene is possibly TRBD2 (6 bases). The sample here was blood, taken from a patient treated with checkpoint blockade. As DNA, the CDR3 is TGTGCCAGCAGCCCCGGGGGACCTTACACAGATACGCAGTATTTT. Translated: CASSPGGPYTDTQYF.